This T cell receptor beta chain was observed in a study of human T cells and chemical hapten exposure. Germline V gives CDR1 SGHRS, CDR2 YFSETQ. The CDR3 is 14 amino acids. MiXCR, run by TCRdb on the RACE reads, gives a single entry per CDR3 protein. The table lists about 54,000 distinct CDR3 sequences, more than 9% of them singletons. As for time point: patch test 2, 6 weeks after DPC sensitization. Regarding treatment: therapeutic diphenylcyclopropenone sensitization with weekly scalp DPC. Note on this clonotype: The junction does not match germline at one end; this may be a read error.

Sequenced material: whole blood, taken in connection with sensitization to the hapten diphenylcyclopropenone (DPC). This sequence was found in a woman aged 45-65 years with alopecia areata. Some clones in this sample may be carry-over from other donors' samples. V usage is TRBV5-1 and J usage is TRBJ2-5; 8 bases map to TRBD1. The CDR3 here is CANSPGQAGETQYF. CDR3 DNA sequence: TGCGCCAACAGCCCGGGACAGGCGGGGGAGACCCAGTACTTC. The whole variable domain, remainder taken from reference TRBV5-1 and TRBJ2-5, is KAGVTQTPRYLIKTRGQQVTLSCSPISGHRSVSWYQQTPGQGLQFLFEYFSETQRNKGNFPGRFSGRQFSNSRSEMNVSTLELGDSALYLCANSPGQAGETQYFGPGTRLLVL.